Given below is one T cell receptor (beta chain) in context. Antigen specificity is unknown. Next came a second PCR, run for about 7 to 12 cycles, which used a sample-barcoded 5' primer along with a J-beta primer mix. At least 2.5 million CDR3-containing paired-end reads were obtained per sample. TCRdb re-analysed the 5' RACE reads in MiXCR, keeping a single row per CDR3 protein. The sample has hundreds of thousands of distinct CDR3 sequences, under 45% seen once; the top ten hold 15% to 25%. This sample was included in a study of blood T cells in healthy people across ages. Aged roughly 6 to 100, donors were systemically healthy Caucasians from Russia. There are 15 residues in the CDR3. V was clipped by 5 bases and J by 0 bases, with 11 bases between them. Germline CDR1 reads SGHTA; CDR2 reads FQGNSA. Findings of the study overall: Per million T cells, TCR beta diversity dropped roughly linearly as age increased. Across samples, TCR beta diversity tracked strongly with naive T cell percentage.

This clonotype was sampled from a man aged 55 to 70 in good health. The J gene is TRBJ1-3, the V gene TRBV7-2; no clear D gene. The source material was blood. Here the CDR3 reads CASSRGRSSGNTIYF. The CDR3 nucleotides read TGTGCCAGCAGCCGAGGACGGAGCTCTGGAAACACCATATATTTT.